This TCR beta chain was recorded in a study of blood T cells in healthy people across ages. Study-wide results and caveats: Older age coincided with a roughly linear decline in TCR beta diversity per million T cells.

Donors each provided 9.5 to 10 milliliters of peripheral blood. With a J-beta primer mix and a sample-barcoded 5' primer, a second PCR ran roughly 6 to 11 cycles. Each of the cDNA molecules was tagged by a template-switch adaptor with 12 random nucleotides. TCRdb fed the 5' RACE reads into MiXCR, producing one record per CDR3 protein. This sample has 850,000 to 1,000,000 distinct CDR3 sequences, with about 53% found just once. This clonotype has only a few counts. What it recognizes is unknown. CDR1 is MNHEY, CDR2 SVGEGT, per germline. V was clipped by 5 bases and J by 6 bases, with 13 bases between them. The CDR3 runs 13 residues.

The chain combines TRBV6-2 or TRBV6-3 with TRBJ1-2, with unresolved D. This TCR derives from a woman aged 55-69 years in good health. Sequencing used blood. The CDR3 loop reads CASSDGPGDGYTF. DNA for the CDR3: TGTGCCAGCAGTGACGGGCCAGGAGATGGCTACACCTTC.